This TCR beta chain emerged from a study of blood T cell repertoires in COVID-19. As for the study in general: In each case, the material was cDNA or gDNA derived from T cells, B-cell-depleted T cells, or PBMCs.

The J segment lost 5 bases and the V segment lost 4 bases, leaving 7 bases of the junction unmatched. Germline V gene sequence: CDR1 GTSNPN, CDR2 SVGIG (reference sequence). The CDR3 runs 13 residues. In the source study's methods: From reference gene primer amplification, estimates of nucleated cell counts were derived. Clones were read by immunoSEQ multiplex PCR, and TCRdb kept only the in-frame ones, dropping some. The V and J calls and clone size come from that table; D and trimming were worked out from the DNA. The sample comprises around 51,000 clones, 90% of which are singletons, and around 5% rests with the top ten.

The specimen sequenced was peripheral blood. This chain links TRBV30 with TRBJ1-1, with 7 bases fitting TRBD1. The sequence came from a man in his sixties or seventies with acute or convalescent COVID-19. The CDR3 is CAWTITGETEAFF. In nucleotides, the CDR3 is TGTGCCTGGACTATAACAGGGGAGACTGAAGCTTTCTTT.